The 23 T cell receptor beta chains listed next were all sequenced from one sample in a study of blood T cell repertoires in COVID-19. TCRdb's table, derived via immunoSEQ multiplex PCR, lists solely in-frame clones and lacks some. This table has about 520,000 clones, 70% to 90% appearing once. Material for sequencing was peripheral blood. These receptors all come from a human donor in a cohort sampled during active COVID-19.

Here the CDR3 reads CASSSDRALGYTF. The DNA of the CDR3 is TGTGCCAGCAGTTCAGACAGGGCTCTTGGCTACACCTTC. This sequence joins TRBV12-3 or TRBV12-4 and TRBJ1-2; 7 bases are a match to TRBD1. Trimming removed 4 bases from V and 7 bases from J; junction bases left unmatched: 6. The CDR3 has 13 residues.

The V call is TRBV27, the J call TRBJ1-1; D is possibly TRBD1 (6 bases). This CDR3 is built from 14 residues. Germline CDR1 is MNHEY and CDR2 is SMNVEV (reference sequence). V was shortened by 10 bases and J by 4 bases, with 19 bases between the two germline ends. The CDR3 nucleotides are TGTGCCACCCTTACACAGGGTATCGGCACTGAAGCTTTCTTT. Protein product: CATLTQGIGTEAFF.

This rearrangement joins TRBV6-5 to TRBJ1-5; D call uncertain. The CDR3 runs to 12 residues. Trimming pared 6 bases from V and 11 bases from J, leaving 14 bases between. Germline V CDR1 and CDR2: MNHEY, SVGAGI. CDR3 nucleotides: TGTGCCAGCAGCACGAGTAACTTGTCCCAGCATTTT. It is translated as CASSTSNLSQHF.

The rearrangement joins TRBV4-3 to TRBJ2-7, with 12 bases that match TRBD2. The junction had 0 bases not matched to a gene; V was cut back by 1 base and J by 2 bases. CDR3 length: 15 residues. The V gene's germline CDR1 is LGHNA and CDR2 YSLEER. As DNA, the CDR3 is TGCGCCAGCAGCCAAGGGACTAGCGGGACCTACGAGCAGTACTTC. Translation: CASSQGTSGTYEQYF.

The rearrangement links TRBV11-3 to TRBJ2-1, with 9 nucleotides matching TRBD2. Germline CDR1 and CDR2: SGHNT and YENEEA. CDR3 length: 13 residues. V was pared by 4 bases and J by 10 bases, with 5 bases of the junction left unmatched. The CDR3 DNA follows: TGTGCCAGCAGCTCGGGACTAGCAGGGGAGCAGTTCTTC. Protein product: CASSSGLAGEQFF. The complete variable domain, with remaining parts taken from reference TRBV11-3 and TRBJ2-1, reads EAGVVQSPRYKIIEKKQPVAFWCNPISGHNTLYWYLQNLGQGPELLIRYENEEAVDDSQLPKDRFSAERLKGVDSTLKIQPAELGDSAVYLCASSSGLAGEQFFGPGTRLTVL.

The chain has TRBV30 and TRBJ2-1, with 13 bases matching TRBD2. V gave up 2 bases and J gave up 0 bases; unmatched junction bases: 16. This CDR3 contains 21 residues. CDR1 and CDR2 (germline): GTSNPN, SVGIG (reference sequence). The CDR3 coding sequence is TGTGCCTGGAGTCGGTCTTTACTAGCGGGAGGGCCTCAGAGCTCCTACAATGAGCAGTTCTTC. Translating gives CAWSRSLLAGGPQSSYNEQFF.

The rearrangement joins TRBV27 to TRBJ2-5, with a possible D match to TRBD2 (6 bases). CDR3 length: 15 residues. The V and J ends lost 7 bases and 5 bases respectively, with 20 bases between them. Germline V gene lookup returns CDR1 MNHEY and CDR2 SMNVEV (reference sequence). The CDR3 protein is CASKSSQAAGETQYF. CDR3 DNA sequence: TGTGCCAGCAAATCGAGTCAGGCTGCGGGGGAGACCCAGTACTTC.

This clone has only one observation. J is TRBJ2-1 and V is TRBV30; 8 nucleotides match TRBD2. This CDR3 has 15 residues. V lost 1 base and J lost 4; bases outside the gene matches: 6. Per germline, CDR1 GTSNPN and CDR2 SVGIG (reference sequence). CDR3 bases: TGTGCCTGGAGTGGTACTAGCGGCTTTTACAATGAGCAGTTCTTC. Amino acid sequence: CAWSGTSGFYNEQFF.

V usage is TRBV5-1 and J usage is TRBJ2-3; 10 nucleotides agree with TRBD1. CDR1 and CDR2 (germline): SGHRS, YFSETQ. The J segment lost 5 bases and the V segment lost 2 bases, leaving 8 bases of the junction unmatched. The CDR3 sequence is 16 residues long. The CDR3: CASSFDRDRGEDTQYF. The CDR3 DNA sequence: TGCGCCAGCAGCTTCGACCGGGACAGGGGAGAAGATACGCAGTATTTT.

The V call is TRBV29-1, the J call TRBJ2-7, with 7 positions matching TRBD1. The CDR3 contains 13 residues. Trimming removed 6 bases from V and 4 bases from J; junction bases left unmatched: 9. Germline assignment: CDR1 SQVTM and CDR2 ANQGSEA. This CDR3 reads CSVAQGRGYEQYF. The CDR3 region has the DNA TGCAGCGTGGCACAGGGGAGAGGATACGAGCAGTACTTC.

The CDR3 nucleotides are TGTGCCAGCAGCTTAGAGGGACAGGGGCAAGAGACCCAGTACTTC. It codes for CASSLEGQGQETQYF. The chain recombines TRBV11-3 with TRBJ2-5; 10 bases match TRBD1. CDR1 is SGHNT, CDR2 YENEEA, per germline. V was clipped by 0 bases and J by 2 bases; unmatched bases: 0. This CDR3 contains 15 residues.

The chain has TRBV5-6 and TRBJ1-1; unclear D gene. The CDR3 length is 15 residues. The V and J ends lost 3 bases and 5 bases respectively, with 17 bases between them. CDR1 is SGHDT and CDR2 is YYEEEE in the germline V gene. In DNA, the CDR3 is TGTGCCAGCAGCTCGGTCGGTAGCGTCGAGACTGAAGCTTTCTTT. Its translation is CASSSVGSVETEAFF.

The chain combines TRBV28 with TRBJ2-3; TRBD1 might be the D (6 bases). The CDR3 runs 14 residues. Per germline, CDR1 MDHEN and CDR2 SYDVKM. Trimming removed 3 bases at V and 6 bases at J, with 13 bases between. CDR3 coding DNA: TGTGCCAGCAGTTTCTCCAGGGGAGTCGATACGCAGTATTTT. It codes for CASSFSRGVDTQYF. The entire variable domain, with the rest obtained from reference TRBV28 and TRBJ2-3, is as follows: DVKVTQSSRYLVKRTGEKVFLECVQDMDHENMFWYRQDPGLGLRLIYFSYDVKMKEKGDIPEGYSVSREKKERFSLILESASTNQTSMYLCASSFSRGVDTQYFGPGTRLTVL.

The chain joins TRBV19 to TRBJ1-2; a weak D match, TRBD1 (5 bases). Trimming removed 6 bases at V and 4 bases at J, with 15 bases between. Germline V CDR1 and CDR2: LNHDA, SQIVND (reference sequence). There are 14 residues in the CDR3. The CDR3 nucleotides are TGTGCCAGTAGGGACGGCGGGGGTCTCTATGGCTACACCTTC. Amino acid sequence: CASRDGGGLYGYTF. The full variable domain, rest sourced from reference TRBV19 and TRBJ1-2, is DGGITQSPKYLFRKEGQNVTLSCEQNLNHDAMYWYRQDPGQGLRLIYYSQIVNDFQKGDIAEGYSVSREKKESFPLTVTSAQKNPTAFYLCASRDGGGLYGYTFGSGTRLTVV.

This sequence joins TRBV5-8 and TRBJ1-2, with unresolved D. V dropped 0 bases and J dropped 3 bases, with 15 bases sitting between them. Germline loops: CDR1 SGHTS, CDR2 YDEGEE. The CDR3 sequence is 16 residues long. The CDR3 sequence: CASSLGVRVMDYGYTF. The DNA for the CDR3 is TGTGCCAGCAGCTTGGGCGTCCGGGTAATGGACTATGGCTACACCTTC. The complete variable domain, with remaining parts taken from reference TRBV5-8 and TRBJ1-2, reads EAGVTQSPTHLIKTRGQQATLRCSPISGHTSVYWYQQALGLGLQFLLWYDEGEERNRGNFPPRFSGRQFPNYSSELNVNALELEDSALYLCASSLGVRVMDYGYTFGSGTRLTVV.

There are a few counts of this clone. The V and J genes are TRBV5-1 and TRBJ1-6; 7 bases are shared with TRBD1. CDR1 and CDR2 (germline): SGHRS, YFSETQ. V shed 2 bases, J shed 8 bases, and the junction held 10 bases outside the gene matches. This CDR3 is built from 16 residues. In DNA, the CDR3 is TGCGCCAGCAGCTTTACGGGACAGCCTAGGGATTCACCCCTCCACTTT. Translated: CASSFTGQPRDSPLHF.

The chain joins TRBV19 to TRBJ1-2; 7 bases agree with TRBD1. The junction had 7 bases not matched to a gene; V was cut back by 3 bases and J by 3 bases. This CDR3 comprises 15 residues. The germline gives CDR1 LNHDA, CDR2 SQIVND (reference sequence). The CDR3 bases are TGTGCCAGTAGTATGGGACAGCCTGATTACTATGGCTACACCTTC. This codes for CASSMGQPDYYGYTF.

The CDR3 DNA reads as TGTGCCAGTAGTACCACAGGGCAGGGTGTGAGGGGCAATGAGCAGTTCTTC. It yields the protein CASSTTGQGVRGNEQFF. J is TRBJ2-1 and V is TRBV19; TRBD1 is a possible D gene (6 bases). The V and J ends lost 4 bases and 6 bases respectively, with 22 bases between them. CDR1 is LNHDA, CDR2 SQIVND, per germline (reference sequence). The CDR3 sequence is 17 residues long. Based on the CDR3 plus reference TRBV19 and TRBJ2-1, the full variable domain is DGGITQSPKYLFRKEGQNVTLSCEQNLNHDAMYWYRQDPGQGLRLIYYSQIVNDFQKGDIAEGYSVSREKKESFPLTVTSAQKNPTAFYLCASSTTGQGVRGNEQFFGPGTRLTVL.

In this sample, this clone turned up once. The chain uses TRBV5-1 and TRBJ2-4, with 8 nucleotides matching TRBD1. This CDR3 has 15 amino acids. Trimming cost V 4 bases and J 7 bases; bases outside gene matches: 10. Looked up from germline, CDR1 is SGHRS and CDR2 is YFSETQ. CDR3 coding DNA: TGCGCCAGCAGCCAAACCGGGACAGGTCTCAACATTCAGTACTTC. It yields the protein CASSQTGTGLNIQYF.

This chain connects TRBV5-1 to TRBJ1-5; perhaps TRBD1 as D (5 bases). The germline CDR1 and CDR2 sequences are SGHRS and YFSETQ. This CDR3 region has 18 residues. Trimming pared 2 bases from V and 6 bases from J, leaving 24 bases between. CDR3 amino acids: CASSFLLPLTDRCQPQHF. Here the CDR3 DNA reads TGCGCCAGCAGCTTTTTACTCCCCCTGACAGACCGCTGTCAGCCCCAGCATTTT.

The chain links TRBV9 to TRBJ1-1; the D is unclear. The V gene lost 3 bases and the J gene lost 4 bases, with 13 bases spanning the gap. The CDR3 covers 14 residues. The germline gives CDR1 SGDLS, CDR2 YYNGEE. CDR3 coding DNA: TGTGCCAGCAGCGGCACTACGGAACGCACTGAAGCTTTCTTT. Protein: CASSGTTERTEAFF.

Written as DNA, the CDR3 is TGTGCCAGCAGTGAAGCCTGGCGGGAGAGCTCCTACGAGCAGTACTTC. Translating it yields CASSEAWRESSYEQYF. V gene TRBV2 combines with J gene TRBJ2-7, with 7 bases fitting TRBD2. V was pared by 0 bases and J by 0 bases, with 5 bases of the junction left unmatched. Germline V gives CDR1 SNHLY, CDR2 FYNNEI. The CDR3 extends over 16 amino acids.

This clone was seen a single time. V usage is TRBV18 and J usage is TRBJ2-3; 13 positions match TRBD2. Trimming at V came to 1 base and at J to 2 bases, leaving 6 bases not matched to a gene. This CDR3 contains 18 residues. Germline CDR1 is KGHSH and CDR2 is LQKENI. In DNA form, the CDR3 reads TGTGCCAGCTCACCACTCAGGACTAGCGGGGGAAACACAGATACGCAGTATTTT. Its protein is CASSPLRTSGGNTDTQYF.